This T cell receptor (beta chain) was sequenced during a study of OX40 agonist ivuxolimab in advanced cancers. Across the whole study: In this trial design, patients received ivuxolimab intravenously at 0.01 to 10 mg/kg every 2 weeks.

With regard to this clone: The antigen is unknown. The junction departs from germline at one end; a sequencing error may be responsible.

The CDR3 sequence is 14 residues long. In germline, CDR1 is SGHAT, CDR2 FQDESV (reference sequence). Clones were read by immunoSEQ multiplex PCR, and TCRdb kept only the in-frame ones, dropping some. The data show about 53,000 clones, roughly nine tenths seen once. Study conclusions and caveats: There were, on average, more expanded clones in CD8+ T cells than in CD4+.

J is TRBJ2-7 and V is TRBV11-1; D remains ambiguous. The clonotype originates from an adult with an advanced solid tumor such as melanoma, head and neck, liver or kidney cancer. Sequencing was performed on CD4+ or CD8+ T cells sorted from blood, taken in a trial of the OX40 agonist ivuxolimab. The CDR3 bases are TGTGCCAGCAGTTTAGACTCCTTCTCCTACGAGCAGTACTTC. Its translation is CASSLDSFSYEQYF.